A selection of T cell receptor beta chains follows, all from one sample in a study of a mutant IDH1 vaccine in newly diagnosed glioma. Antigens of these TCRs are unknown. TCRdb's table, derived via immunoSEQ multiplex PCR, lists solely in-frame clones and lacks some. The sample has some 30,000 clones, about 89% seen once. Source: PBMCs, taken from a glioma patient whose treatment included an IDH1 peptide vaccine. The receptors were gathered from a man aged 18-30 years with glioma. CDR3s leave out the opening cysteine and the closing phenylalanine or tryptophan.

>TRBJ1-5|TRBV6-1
ASSENGNQPQH
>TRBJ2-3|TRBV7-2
ASSQPFSALTDTQY
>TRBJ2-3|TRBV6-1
ASSDPRGSDTQY
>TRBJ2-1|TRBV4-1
ASSKNIGGQVSYNEQF
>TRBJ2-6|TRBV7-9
ASSLVNSGANVLT
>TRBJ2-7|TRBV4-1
ASSQGSGGRFYEQY
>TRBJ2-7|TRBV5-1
ASSSQGGGHEQY
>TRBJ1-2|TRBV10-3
AISGGPDGYT
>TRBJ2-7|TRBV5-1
ASSRADLYEQY
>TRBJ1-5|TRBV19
ASSPTGLEPQH
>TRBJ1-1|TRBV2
ASNLIGNTEAF
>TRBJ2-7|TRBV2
ASSGQRYYEQY
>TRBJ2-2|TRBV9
ASSVARSATGELF
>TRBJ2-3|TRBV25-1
ASSEYSLTDTQY
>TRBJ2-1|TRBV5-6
ASSFRTSGRHEQF
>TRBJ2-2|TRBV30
AWTTGPINTGELF
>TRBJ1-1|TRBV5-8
ASSLGQGINTEAF
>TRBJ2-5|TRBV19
ASSMAGQETQY
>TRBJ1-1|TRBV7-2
ASSLETGFTEAF
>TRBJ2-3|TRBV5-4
ASSRRTSGTDTQY
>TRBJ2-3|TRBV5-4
ASSSPTSTDTQY
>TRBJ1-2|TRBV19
ASGTGANYGYT